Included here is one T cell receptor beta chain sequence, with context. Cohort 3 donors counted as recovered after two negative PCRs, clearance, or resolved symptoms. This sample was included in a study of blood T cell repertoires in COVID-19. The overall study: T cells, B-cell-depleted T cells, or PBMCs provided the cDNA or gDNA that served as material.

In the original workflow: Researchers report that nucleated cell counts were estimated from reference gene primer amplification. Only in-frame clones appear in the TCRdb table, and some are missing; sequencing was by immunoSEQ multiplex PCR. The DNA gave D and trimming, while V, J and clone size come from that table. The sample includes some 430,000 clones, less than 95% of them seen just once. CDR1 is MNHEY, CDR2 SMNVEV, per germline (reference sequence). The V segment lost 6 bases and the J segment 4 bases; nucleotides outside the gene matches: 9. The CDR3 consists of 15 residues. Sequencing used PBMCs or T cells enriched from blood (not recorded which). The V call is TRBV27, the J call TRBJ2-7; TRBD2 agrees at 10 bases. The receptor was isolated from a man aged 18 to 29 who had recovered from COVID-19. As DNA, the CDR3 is TGTGCCAGCAGCCAAGGACTAGCGGCAATATACGAGCAGTACTTC. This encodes CASSQGLAAIYEQYF.